This record looks at one T cell receptor (beta chain) sequence and its context. Antigen: not known. These data belong to a study of monozygotic twins with inflammatory bowel disease. Study-wide results and limits: Against healthy co-twins, IBD patients had lower TCRbeta diversity (measured by inverse Simpson).

After re-calling the 5' RACE reads, TCRdb lists one entry per CDR3 protein, DNA absent. The sample table includes 300,000 to 400,000 distinct CDR3 sequences. Germline lookup yields CDR1 SGHKS and CDR2 YYEKEE (reference sequence). This CDR3 is built from 14 residues. V and J are TRBV5-5 and TRBJ1-6; as DNA is missing, the TRBD1 call by TCRdb cannot be tested. This clonotype was obtained from a human donor with ulcerative colitis or Crohn's disease, or a healthy co-twin of an affected twin (not recorded which). The sequenced sample consisted of blood. The CDR3 loop is CASSWTGGDSPLHF.